What follows are 11 T cell receptor beta chains derived from one specimen sequenced in a study of radiotherapy plus CTLA-4 blockade in lung cancer. Clones were read by immunoSEQ multiplex PCR, and TCRdb kept only the in-frame ones, dropping some. The table includes 65,000 to 95,000 clones, approximately 86% detected once. The sequences come from peripheral blood, collected from a patient treated with radiotherapy plus ipilimumab. The origin of the receptors is a human donor with non-small cell lung cancer who had stable disease on radiotherapy plus ipilimumab.

The chain employs TRBV5-1 and TRBJ2-2; possibly TRBD1 or TRBD2 for D (5 bases each). V was trimmed by 0 bases and J by 6 bases, leaving 12 bases between them. The CDR3 has 15 amino acids. CDR1 SGHRS and CDR2 YFSETQ come from the germline V gene. CDR3 sequence: CASSLVPRGAGELFF. The CDR3 DNA sequence: TGCGCCAGCAGCTTGGTGCCAAGAGGGGCCGGGGAGCTGTTTTTT.

The chain joins TRBV6-1 to TRBJ2-7, with D tentatively TRBD2 (7 bases). Between the trimmed V and J ends, which lost 5 bases and 2 bases, there was a span of 16 bases. Per the germline V gene, CDR1 is MNHNS and CDR2 is SASEGT. This CDR3 spans 15 amino acids. The CDR3 bases are TGTGCCAGCAGTACCGAGGGGGGGGGAACCTACGAGCAGTACTTC. It specifies CASSTEGGGTYEQYF.

This clone was seen once. The gene calls are TRBV27 and TRBJ1-6; 8 nucleotides align to TRBD1. The CDR3 covers 15 residues. The trim removed 5 bases at V and 10 bases at J, leaving 10 bases unmatched. Germline lookup yields CDR1 MNHEY and CDR2 SMNVEV (reference sequence). The CDR3 is CASSGGDRRASPLHF. CDR3 sequence (DNA): TGTGCCAGCAGTGGGGGGGACAGGAGAGCCTCACCCCTCCACTTT.

The gene calls are TRBV4-1 and TRBJ2-7; tentative D call: TRBD2 (6 bases). Germline CDR1 and CDR2: MGHRA and YSYEKL. CDR3 length equals 15 residues. V lost 2 bases to trimming and J lost 2 bases, with 13 bases between them. The CDR3 loop is CASSQPGGAPYEQYF. The CDR3 DNA reads TGCGCCAGCAGCCAACCAGGCGGGGCACCCTACGAGCAGTACTTC.

V is TRBV6-5 and J is TRBJ2-7; a possible D gene is TRBD1 (6 bases). Deletions cut 5 bases from V and 11 bases from J, with 16 bases between. Per germline, CDR1 MNHEY and CDR2 SVGAGI. The CDR3 spans 12 residues. CDR3 loop: CASSRSQGIKYF. CDR3 coding DNA: TGTGCCAGCAGTAGGTCACAGGGAATCAAGTACTTC.

This clone occurred a few times. J is TRBJ2-7 and V is TRBV6-5; TRBD2 is a possible D gene (5 bases). With 5 bases removed from V and 4 bases from J, the gap between germline ends came to 12 bases. The V gene's germline CDR1 is MNHEY and CDR2 SVGAGI. This CDR3 is 13 amino acids long. The CDR3 DNA sequence: TGTGCCAGCAGTGAAGCGGCAGTTTACGAGCAGTACTTC. It encodes CASSEAAVYEQYF.

This chain joins TRBV11-2 and TRBJ1-5; D is uncertain. CDR1 and CDR2 from the germline V gene are SGHAT and FQNNGV. V was clipped by 5 bases and J by 4 bases, with 12 bases between them. CDR3 length equals 14 residues. For the CDR3, the DNA is TGTGCCAGCAGCCAACAAGGGTCAAATCAGCCCCAGCATTTT. Its translation: CASSQQGSNQPQHF.

The chain combines TRBV18 with TRBJ2-7; perhaps TRBD2 as D (7 bases). This CDR3 spans 14 amino acids. CDR1 is KGHSH and CDR2 is LQKENI in the germline V gene. V was shortened by 5 bases and J by 2 bases, with 13 bases between the two germline ends. The CDR3 protein is CASSKRDTAYEQYF. For the CDR3, the DNA is TGTGCCAGCTCAAAGCGGGACACTGCCTACGAGCAGTACTTC. The full variable domain, rest sourced from reference TRBV18 and TRBJ2-7, is NAGVMQNPRHLVRRRGQEARLRCSPMKGHSHVYWYRQLPEEGLKFMVYLQKENIIDESGMPKERFSAEFPKEGPSILRIQQVVRGDSAAYFCASSKRDTAYEQYFGPGTRLTVT.

The chain carries TRBV5-8 and TRBJ2-3, with D tentatively TRBD1 or TRBD2 (6 bases each). Trimming cost V 2 bases and J 6 bases, with 22 bases left between them. In germline, CDR1 is SGHTS, CDR2 YDEGEE. CDR3 length equals 17 residues. This CDR3 reads CASSFGAPGGPADTQYF. CDR3 coding DNA: TGTGCCAGCAGCTTTGGGGCTCCCGGGGGCCCAGCGGATACGCAGTATTTT.

The chain employs TRBV7-9 and TRBJ2-7; 9 bases agree with TRBD1. Trimming took 5 bases from V and 7 from J; bases not matched to a gene: 6. There are 13 residues in the CDR3. CDR1 SEHNR and CDR2 FQNEAQ come from the germline V gene (reference sequence). CDR3 region: CASSLTGGWEQYF. In nucleotides, the CDR3 is TGTGCCAGCAGCCTAACAGGGGGCTGGGAGCAGTACTTC.

The chain uses TRBV28 and TRBJ2-2, with 9 bases matching TRBD1. Germline-derived CDR1 and CDR2 are MDHEN and SYDVKM. The CDR3 runs 16 residues. Losses at the gene ends were 5 bases for V and 8 bases for J; bases not matched to a gene: 12. CDR3: CASSPLGQGKSGELFF. The CDR3 nucleotides are TGTGCCAGCAGTCCCCTCGGACAGGGGAAAAGTGGGGAGCTGTTTTTT. The full variable domain, rest sourced from reference TRBV28 and TRBJ2-2, is DVKVTQSSRYLVKRTGEKVFLECVQDMDHENMFWYRQDPGLGLRLIYFSYDVKMKEKGDIPEGYSVSREKKERFSLILESASTNQTSMYLCASSPLGQGKSGELFFGEGSRLTVL.